Listed below are T cell receptor beta chains from one sample, sequenced in a study of cytomegalovirus exposure and HLA in healthy donors. Profiling relied on immunoSEQ multiplex PCR, and the TCRdb table lists in-frame clones only, not all of them. The sample shows around 140,000 clones, more than 70% of them seen only once. Material for sequencing was PBMCs. These receptors all stem from a man in his fifties in good health and CMV-seronegative. Both conserved end residues are part of each CDR3. The order of the fields is clone size, D gene, J gene, V gene, CDR3 protein, CDR3 DNA. A D gene is named only where the DNA matches it firmly. The listing skips clone size in some rows; elsewhere it reads once, few, many or a size class.

>-|TRBD2|TRBJ2-1|TRBV5-1
CASSLGTSGDEQFF
TGCGCCAGCAGCCTTGGGACTAGCGGGGATGAGCAGTTCTTC
>once|-|TRBJ2-1|TRBV14
CASSHKGRGSYNEQFF
TGTGCCAGCAGCCACAAGGGTAGGGGCTCCTACAATGAGCAGTTCTTC
>-|TRBD1|TRBJ1-1|TRBV5-1
CASSLGGRNRGRQSGFF
TGCGCCAGCAGCTTGGGGGGACGGAACAGGGGGCGACAATCGGGCTTCTTT
>-|TRBD1|TRBJ1-2|TRBV28
CASSAAGGAGYGYTF
TGTGCCAGCAGTGCCGCAGGGGGCGCTGGGTATGGCTACACCTTC
>-|TRBD2|TRBJ2-5|TRBV5-1
CASSLAGDLQETQYF
TGCGCCAGCAGCTTAGCGGGGGACCTCCAAGAGACCCAGTACTTC
>few|TRBD2|TRBJ2-1|TRBV29-1
CSVRRTSSYNEQFF
TGCAGCGTTCGCAGGACTAGCTCATACAATGAGCAGTTCTTC
>-|TRBD1|TRBJ2-3|TRBV27
CASRQDRARANGDTQYF
TGTGCCAGCAGACAGGACAGGGCGAGAGCTAACGGTGATACGCAGTATTTT
>-|-|TRBJ2-5|TRBV30
CAWSYKETQYF
TGTGCCTGGAGTTATAAAGAGACCCAGTACTTC
>few|-|TRBJ2-1|TRBV6-4
CASSDSGGARGGEQFF
TGTGCCAGCAGTGACTCGGGGGGGGCCCGAGGCGGTGAGCAGTTCTTC
>-|-|TRBJ2-5|TRBV2
CASRDIRGGVETQYF
TGTGCCAGCCGGGATATAAGGGGGGGGGTAGAGACCCAGTACTTC
>-|-|TRBJ1-2|TRBV27
CASSFLRGGRRYGYTF
TGTGCCAGCAGTTTCCTCCGCGGGGGTAGGCGCTATGGCTACACCTTC
>-|-|TRBJ1-3|TRBV9
CASRWGQSYSGNTIYF
TGTGCCAGCAGGTGGGGGCAGTCATACTCTGGAAACACCATATATTTT
>-|TRBD2|TRBJ2-5|TRBV11-2
CASSSRLAGARETQYF
TGTGCCAGCAGCTCTAGACTAGCGGGGGCGAGAGAGACCCAGTACTTC
>-|TRBD1|TRBJ1-1|TRBV5-6
CASSPGTGRVNTEAFF
TGTGCCAGCAGCCCCGGGACAGGGAGGGTTAACACTGAAGCTTTCTTT
>-|TRBD1|TRBJ2-2|TRBV27
CASSPSTGTGGPGELFF
TGTGCCAGCAGTCCGAGTACCGGGACAGGGGGACCCGGGGAGCTGTTTTTT
>-|TRBD1|TRBJ2-7|TRBV5-1
CASSSQGTGKQDEQYF
TGCGCCAGCAGCTCCCAGGGGACAGGGAAGCAAGACGAGCAGTACTTC
>-|-|TRBJ2-7|TRBV11-1
CASSPAGSYEQYF
TGTGCCAGCAGCCCCGCCGGGAGCTACGAGCAGTACTTC
>few|-|TRBJ1-4|TRBV6-6
CASSEAFNEKLFF
TGTGCCAGCAGCGAGGCTTTTAATGAAAAACTGTTTTTT
>-|TRBD1|TRBJ1-1|TRBV7-9
CASSLVWDREGTEAFF
TGTGCCAGCAGCTTAGTCTGGGACAGGGAAGGGACTGAAGCTTTCTTT
>-|-|TRBJ1-1|TRBV9
CASSVEGGGTEAFF
TGTGCCAGCAGCGTAGAGGGAGGGGGCACTGAAGCTTTCTTT
>once|-|TRBJ2-3|TRBV9
CASSGAGAGEDTDTQYF
TGTGCCAGCAGCGGGGCAGGGGCGGGGGAGGACACAGATACGCAGTATTTT
>-|-|TRBJ1-6|TRBV28
CASSRGGPRRFNSPLHF
TGTGCCAGCAGTCGGGGGGGACCCCGGAGGTTTAATTCACCCCTCCACTTT